The 17 T cell receptor beta chains given below trace back to one sample, sequenced in a study of blood T cell repertoires in COVID-19. Clones were read by immunoSEQ multiplex PCR, and TCRdb kept only the in-frame ones, dropping some. The sample shows approximately 400,000 clones, more than 80% of them seen only once. The sample consisted of peripheral blood. All receptors derive from a man aged 35 to 55 with acute or convalescent COVID-19.

The V gene is TRBV5-1, the J gene TRBJ2-1; D is perhaps TRBD1 (6 bases). This CDR3 is built from 14 residues. V lost 2 bases to trimming and J lost 5 bases, with 11 bases between them. Germline V gene lookup returns CDR1 SGHRS and CDR2 YFSETQ. CDR3 protein: CASSFRDTHNEQFF. The CDR3 DNA sequence: TGCGCCAGCAGCTTCCGGGACACACACAATGAGCAGTTCTTC.

The chain recombines TRBV6-1 with TRBJ1-2, with 9 positions matching TRBD1. The CDR3 length is 16 residues. Looked up from germline, CDR1 is MNHNS and CDR2 is SASEGT. With V trimmed by 2 bases and J by 6 bases, 10 bases remained unmatched. The CDR3 here is CASSEKQGARKNGYTF. In DNA form, the CDR3 reads TGTGCCAGCAGTGAAAAACAGGGGGCGCGAAAAAATGGCTACACCTTC.

The V call is TRBV4-2, the J call TRBJ2-3; tentatively, D is TRBD1 (5 bases). The V and J ends lost 0 bases and 2 bases respectively, with 6 bases between them. CDR1 and CDR2 from the germline V gene are LGHNA and YNFKEQ. CDR3 length: 14 residues. DNA for the CDR3: TGTGCCAGCAGCCAAGAGACAGTCACAGATACGCAGTATTTT. Translated, it gives CASSQETVTDTQYF.

The V gene is TRBV7-8, the J gene TRBJ2-3; TRBD1 matches 8 bases. Germline-derived CDR1 and CDR2 are SGHVS and FQNEAQ. Trimming at V came to 2 bases and at J to 4 bases, leaving 8 bases not matched to a gene. The CDR3 loop spans 16 amino acids. CDR3 loop: CASSLFGRGPADTQYF. The CDR3 region has the DNA TGTGCCAGCAGCTTATTTGGCAGGGGGCCAGCAGATACGCAGTATTTT. The variable domain in full, with the rest retrieved from reference TRBV7-8 and TRBJ2-3, is GAGVSQSPRYKVAKRGQDVALRCDPISGHVSLFWYQQALGQGPEFLTYFQNEAQLDKSGLPSDRFFAERPEGSVSTLKIQRTQQEDSAVYLCASSLFGRGPADTQYFGPGTRLTVL.

Concerning this clone: One end of the junction varies from germline; a read error may be responsible. The V call is TRBV7-7, the J call TRBJ2-5; perhaps TRBD1 as D (5 bases). Germline loops: CDR1 SSHAT, CDR2 FNYEAQ (reference sequence). The CDR3 extends over 13 amino acids. CDR3 DNA: TGTGCTAGCAGCCAGGGTCCCCCTGGTAGTCAGTACTTC. This sequence encodes CASSQGPPGSQYF.

The chain uses TRBV4-1 and TRBJ1-2; 7 bases fit TRBD1. CDR3 length: 15 amino acids. V was clipped by 1 base and J by 2 bases; unmatched bases: 4. CDR1 MGHRA and CDR2 YSYEKL come from the germline V gene. This chain's CDR3 is CASSQVKQGNYGYTF. CDR3 nucleotide sequence: TGCGCCAGCAGCCAAGTTAAACAGGGGAACTATGGCTACACCTTC.

The chain carries TRBV7-2 and TRBJ1-6, with TRBD1 matching 7 bases. In germline, CDR1 is SGHTA, CDR2 FQGNSA. Trimming cost V 1 base and J 4 bases; bases outside gene matches: 1. The CDR3 loop spans 15 amino acids. The CDR3 DNA reads TGTGCCAGCAGCTTAGGACAGGGATATAATTCACCCCTCCACTTT. This translates into CASSLGQGYNSPLHF.

The chain joins TRBV5-5 to TRBJ1-5; 8 bases match TRBD1. Germline-derived CDR1 and CDR2 are SGHKS and YYEKEE (reference sequence). The CDR3 has 14 residues. Losses at the gene ends were 0 bases for V and 6 bases for J; bases not matched to a gene: 2. The CDR3 is CASSLGTGFQPQHF. The CDR3 DNA follows: TGTGCCAGCAGCTTGGGGACAGGGTTTCAGCCCCAGCATTTT. Full variable domain (rest looked up from reference TRBV5-5 and TRBJ1-5): DAGVTQSPTHLIKTRGQQVTLRCSPISGHKSVSWYQQVLGQGPQFIFQYYEKEERGRGNFPDRFSARQFPNYSSELNVNALLLGDSALYLCASSLGTGFQPQHFGDGTRLSIL.

This chain joins TRBV7-9 and TRBJ2-1, with 7 bases matching TRBD1. V was pared by 4 bases and J by 14 bases, with 11 bases of the junction left unmatched. The CDR3 consists of 13 residues. Germline loops: CDR1 SEHNR, CDR2 FQNEAQ (reference sequence). CDR3 DNA sequence: TGTGCCAGCAGCTCGGACAGGACGCCTAAGGAGTTCTTC. Protein product: CASSSDRTPKEFF.

The V and J genes are TRBV5-1 and TRBJ1-3; 7 bases align to TRBD1. Germline assignment: CDR1 SGHRS and CDR2 YFSETQ. This CDR3 has 17 amino acids. V gave up 4 bases and J gave up 1 base; unmatched junction bases: 11. Written as DNA, the CDR3 is TGCGCCAGCAGCCTGATGGGGACAGCCTCTTCTGGAAACACCATATATTTT. Translated: CASSLMGTASSGNTIYF.

J is TRBJ1-1 and V is TRBV19; 8 bases fit TRBD1. The CDR3 is 14 amino acids. Germline V gene data show CDR1 as LNHDA and CDR2 as SQIVND (reference sequence). With 4 bases clipped from V and 1 base from J, the junction kept 2 bases outside the gene matches. DNA for the CDR3: TGTGCCAGTAGTAAGACAGGGGAGAACACTGAAGCTTTCTTT. This encodes CASSKTGENTEAFF. Complete variable domain (other parts from reference TRBV19 and TRBJ1-1): DGGITQSPKYLFRKEGQNVTLSCEQNLNHDAMYWYRQDPGQGLRLIYYSQIVNDFQKGDIAEGYSVSREKKESFPLTVTSAQKNPTAFYLCASSKTGENTEAFFGQGTRLTVV.

V is TRBV18 and J is TRBJ2-5; D is unclear. V was clipped by 1 base and J by 5 bases, with 8 bases between them. Germline V lookup: CDR1 KGHSH, CDR2 LQKENI. The length of the CDR3 is 13 residues. The CDR3 region has the DNA TGTGCCAGCTCACCACAGTCCGAGGAGACCCAGTACTTC. It encodes CASSPQSEETQYF.

The chain couples TRBV6-1 to TRBJ2-1, with a weak D call TRBD1 (6 bases). Germline V gene data show CDR1 as MNHNS and CDR2 as SASEGT. The CDR3 length is 15 residues. The germline V and J ends were trimmed by 3 bases and 4 bases, with 13 bases remaining between them. CDR3: CASSERDTEYNEQFF. The DNA of the CDR3 is TGTGCCAGCAGTGAGAGGGACACCGAGTACAATGAGCAGTTCTTC.

This rearrangement joins TRBV5-1 to TRBJ1-1, with D uncertain. Per the germline V gene, CDR1 is SGHRS and CDR2 is YFSETQ. V was clipped by 0 bases and J by 4 bases, with 10 bases between them. CDR3 length equals 14 residues. This chain's CDR3 is CASSLARGFTEAFF. CDR3 bases: TGCGCCAGCAGCTTGGCTCGGGGTTTCACTGAAGCTTTCTTT.

The gene calls are TRBV5-4 and TRBJ1-4; 9 bases fit TRBD1. This CDR3 contains 12 residues. With V trimmed by 4 bases and J by 11 bases, 3 bases remained unmatched. Germline assignment: CDR1 SGHNT and CDR2 YYREEE (reference sequence). The CDR3 DNA reads TGTGCCAGCAGCCGGACAGGGGAGAAACTGTTTTTT. Encoded protein: CASSRTGEKLFF.

The V gene is TRBV6-2 or TRBV6-3, the J gene TRBJ1-2; TRBD1 is a possible D gene (6 bases). Germline V gene sequence: CDR1 MNHEY, CDR2 SVGEGT. Trimming took 0 bases from V and 6 from J, leaving 11 bases between them. This CDR3 spans 14 amino acids. The CDR3: CASSYSTGFNGYTF. CDR3 nucleotide sequence: TGTGCCAGCAGTTACTCCACAGGGTTTAATGGCTACACCTTC.

V gene TRBV5-6 combines with J gene TRBJ2-7, with a possible D match to TRBD1 (6 bases). Trimming shortened V by 2 bases and J by 3 bases, and 12 bases separated the two germline ends. The CDR3 sequence is 14 residues long. Germline lookup yields CDR1 SGHDT and CDR2 YYEEEE. The CDR3 DNA reads TGTGCCAGCAGCTTCGGGACATCGCACTACGAGCAGTACTTC. Amino acid sequence: CASSFGTSHYEQYF.